Presented here are 9 T cell receptor beta chains from one specimen sequenced in a study of T-cell reconstitution after alpha-beta-depleted transplantation in children. The TCRbeta library incorporated unique molecular identifiers. TCRdb re-derived calls from the PCR reads in MiXCR, one entry per CDR3 protein. The sample includes hundreds of thousands of distinct CDR3 sequences, more than 20% of them seen just once. This sample comprised PBMCs, mostly from graft donor cells, obtained 360 days after TCRalphabeta/CD19-depleted stem cell transplant. These receptors were collected from a boy younger than two who had a stem cell transplant for acute myeloid leukemia, so the T cells may come from the graft donor.

The V gene is TRBV7-6, the J gene TRBJ2-2; 8 bases agree with TRBD1. The CDR3 loop spans 16 amino acids. Germline V gene lookup returns CDR1 SGHVS and CDR2 FNYEAQ. V lost 5 bases to trimming and J lost 6 bases; unmatched junction nucleotides: 11. The CDR3 region has the DNA TGTGCCAGCAGCCCCCGGACAGGGCTGTACGCCGGGGAGCTGTTTTTT. Translated, it gives CASSPRTGLYAGELFF.

In this sample, this clonotype turned up a few times. This chain connects TRBV29-1 to TRBJ1-4; D not resolved. V lost 5 bases, J lost 8 bases, and 15 bases lay in between. Germline V lookup: CDR1 SQVTM, CDR2 ANQGSEA. This CDR3 has 13 residues. CDR3 DNA sequence: TGCAGCGTTCAGGTCCGGGTTGGGGAAAAACTGTTTTTT. Translated, it gives CSVQVRVGEKLFF.

This clonotype was counted ten times or more. The chain combines TRBV29-1 with TRBJ2-1; D unresolved. V shed 7 bases and J shed 6 bases, with 16 bases lying between them. The CDR3 consists of 13 residues. Germline assignment: CDR1 SQVTM and CDR2 ANQGSEA. The CDR3 loop is CSAPKTWGNEQFF. The CDR3, as DNA: TGCAGCGCCCCTAAGACCTGGGGCAATGAGCAGTTCTTC.

The V gene is TRBV7-9, the J gene TRBJ2-5; D may be TRBD1 or TRBD2 (5 bases each). Per the germline V gene, CDR1 is SEHNR and CDR2 is FQNEAQ (reference sequence). V was shortened by 2 bases and J by 3 bases, with 10 bases between the two germline ends. This CDR3 has 14 amino acids. DNA of the CDR3: TGTGCCAGCAGCTTAATGGGGACCGAAGAGACCCAGTACTTC. Amino acids: CASSLMGTEETQYF.

This clonotype was seen more than once but under ten times. This rearrangement joins TRBV28 to TRBJ2-3; 7 nucleotides match TRBD1. In germline, CDR1 is MDHEN, CDR2 SYDVKM. The CDR3 has 15 amino acids. Trimming took 4 bases from V and 4 from J; bases not matched to a gene: 8. CDR3 DNA sequence: TGTGCCAGCAGTTCCTGGCGACAGGGTGCAGATACGCAGTATTTT. Its protein product is CASSSWRQGADTQYF.

The sample holds a few counts of this clonotype. V and J are TRBV6-5 and TRBJ1-1; D unclear. V was trimmed by 2 bases and J by 8 bases, leaving 12 bases between them. CDR3 size: 13 residues. Germline CDR1 is MNHEY and CDR2 is SVGAGI. CDR3 region: CASSYGRGWEAFF. The CDR3 region has the DNA TGTGCCAGCAGTTACGGACGAGGGTGGGAAGCTTTCTTT.

This clonotype was recorded many times. The chain recombines TRBV6-5 with TRBJ2-1, with 8 bases lining up with TRBD1. This CDR3 comprises 15 residues. V trimming: 2 bases; J trimming: 3 bases; junction bases outside the gene matches: 3. Per germline, CDR1 MNHEY and CDR2 SVGAGI. The CDR3 nucleotides read TGTGCCAGCAGTTACGACAGGGGAGGCTACAATGAGCAGTTCTTC. Translating it yields CASSYDRGGYNEQFF.

V usage is TRBV7-9 and J usage is TRBJ1-1; D remains unclear. Germline CDR1 reads SEHNR; CDR2 reads FQNEAQ (reference sequence). The CDR3 length is 14 residues. Deletions cut 0 bases from V and 4 bases from J, with 9 bases between. CDR3 loop: CASSLATQFTEAFF. The CDR3 DNA reads TGTGCCAGCAGCTTAGCGACACAGTTCACTGAAGCTTTCTTT.

This clonotype was observed many times. The rearrangement joins TRBV4-3 to TRBJ2-5; TRBD1 aligns across 9 bases. Germline assignment: CDR1 LGHNA and CDR2 YSLEER. V trimming: 1 base; J trimming: 2 bases; junction bases outside the gene matches: 5. The CDR3 consists of 16 residues. The CDR3 here is CASSQGLQGAQETQYF. In DNA, the CDR3 is TGCGCCAGCAGCCAAGGATTACAGGGGGCACAAGAGACCCAGTACTTC.